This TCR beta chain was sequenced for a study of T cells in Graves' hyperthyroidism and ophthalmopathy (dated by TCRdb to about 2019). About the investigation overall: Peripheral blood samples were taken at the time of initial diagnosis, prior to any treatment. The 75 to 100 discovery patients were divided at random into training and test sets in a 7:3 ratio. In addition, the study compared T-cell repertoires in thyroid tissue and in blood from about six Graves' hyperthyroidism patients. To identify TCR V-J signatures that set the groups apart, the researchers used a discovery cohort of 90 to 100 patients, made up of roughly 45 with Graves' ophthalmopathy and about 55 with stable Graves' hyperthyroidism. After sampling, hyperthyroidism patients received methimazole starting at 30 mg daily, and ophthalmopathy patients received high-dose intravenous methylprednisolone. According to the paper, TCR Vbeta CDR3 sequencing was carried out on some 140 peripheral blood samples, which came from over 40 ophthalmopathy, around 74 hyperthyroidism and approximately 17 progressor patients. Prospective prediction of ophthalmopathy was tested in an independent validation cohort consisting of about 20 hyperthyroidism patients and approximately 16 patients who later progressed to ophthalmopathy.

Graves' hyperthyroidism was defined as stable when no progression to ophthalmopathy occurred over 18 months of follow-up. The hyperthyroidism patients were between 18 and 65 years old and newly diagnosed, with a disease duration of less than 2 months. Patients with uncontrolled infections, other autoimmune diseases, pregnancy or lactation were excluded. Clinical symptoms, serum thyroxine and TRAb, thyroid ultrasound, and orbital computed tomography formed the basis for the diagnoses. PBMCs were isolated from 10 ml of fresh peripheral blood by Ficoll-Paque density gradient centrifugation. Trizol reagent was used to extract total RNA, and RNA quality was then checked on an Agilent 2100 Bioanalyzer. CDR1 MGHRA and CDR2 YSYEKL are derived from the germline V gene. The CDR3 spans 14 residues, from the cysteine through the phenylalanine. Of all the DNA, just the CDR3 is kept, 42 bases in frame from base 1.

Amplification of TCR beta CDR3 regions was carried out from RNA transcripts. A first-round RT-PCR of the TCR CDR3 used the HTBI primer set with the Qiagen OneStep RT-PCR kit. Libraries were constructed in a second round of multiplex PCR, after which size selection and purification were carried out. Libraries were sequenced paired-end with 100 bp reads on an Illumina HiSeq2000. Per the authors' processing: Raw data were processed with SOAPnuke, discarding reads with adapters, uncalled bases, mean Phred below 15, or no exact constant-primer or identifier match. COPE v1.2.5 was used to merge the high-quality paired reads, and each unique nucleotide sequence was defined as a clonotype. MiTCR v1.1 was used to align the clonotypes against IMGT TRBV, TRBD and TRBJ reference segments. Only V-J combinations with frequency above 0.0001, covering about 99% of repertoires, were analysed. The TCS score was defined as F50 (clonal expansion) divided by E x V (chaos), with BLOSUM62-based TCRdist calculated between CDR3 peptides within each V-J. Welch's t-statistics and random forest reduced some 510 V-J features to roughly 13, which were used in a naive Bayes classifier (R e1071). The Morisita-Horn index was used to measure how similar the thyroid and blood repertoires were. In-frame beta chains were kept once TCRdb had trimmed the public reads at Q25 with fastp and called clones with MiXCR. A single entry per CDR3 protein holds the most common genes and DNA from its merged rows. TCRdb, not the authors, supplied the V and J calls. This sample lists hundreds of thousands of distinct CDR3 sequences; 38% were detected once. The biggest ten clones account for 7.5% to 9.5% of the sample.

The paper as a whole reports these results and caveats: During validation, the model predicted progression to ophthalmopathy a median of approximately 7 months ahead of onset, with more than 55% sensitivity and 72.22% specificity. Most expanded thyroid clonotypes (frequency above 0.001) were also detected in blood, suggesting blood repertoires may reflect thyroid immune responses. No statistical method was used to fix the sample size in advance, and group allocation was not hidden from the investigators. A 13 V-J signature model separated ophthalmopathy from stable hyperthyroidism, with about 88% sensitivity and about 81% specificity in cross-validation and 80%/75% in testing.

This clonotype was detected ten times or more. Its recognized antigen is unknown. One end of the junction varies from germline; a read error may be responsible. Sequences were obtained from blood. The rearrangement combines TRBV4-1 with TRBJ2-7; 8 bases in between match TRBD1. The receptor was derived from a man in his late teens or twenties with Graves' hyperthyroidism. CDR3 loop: CASSQGQGSYEQYF. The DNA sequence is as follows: TGTGCCAGCAGCCAAGGACAGGGCTCCTACGAGCAGTACTTC.